The 2 T cell receptor beta chains below were found in one sample sequenced in a study of T cell repertoires in cytomegalovirus infection. Each CDR3 protein gets one entry after TCRdb re-called the reads with MiXCR. Counted here are around 900,000 distinct CDR3 sequences, approximately 32% occurring once; the ten biggest clones make up 13%. Antigens for these TCRs are unknown. The specimen comprised cultured CD8+ T cells from PBMCs, sampled from culture after CMV antigen stimulation. The receptor set was obtained from a human donor in good health (CMV status not recorded). Some clones in this sample may be carry-over from other donors' samples.

Points on this clonotype: This may arise from a read error, as a much more abundant clone is one base away. This sequence joins TRBV7-3 and TRBJ2-3; D possibly corresponds to TRBD1 (5 bases). Germline CDR1 SGHTA, CDR2 FQGTGA. CDR3 length: 17 amino acids. DNA of the CDR3: TGTGCCAGCAACTTAACTTTGGGGCCCGTAAGAACAGATACGCAGTATTTT. This codes for CASNLTLGPVRTDTQYF.

The genes are TRBV27 and TRBJ2-2; 8 positions match TRBD2. V trimming: 6 bases; J trimming: 3 bases; junction bases outside the gene matches: 9. The CDR3 is 16 amino acids. Germline assignment: CDR1 MNHEY and CDR2 SMNVEV (reference sequence). In nucleotides, the CDR3 is TGTGCCAGCAGGGGGTGGCGGGGGGCGCACACCGGGGAGCTGTTTTTT. Protein sequence: CASRGWRGAHTGELFF.